One sample yielded the 9 T cell receptor beta chains listed below, sequenced in a study of T cells after yellow fever vaccination. TCRdb re-called the 5' RACE reads with MiXCR, one entry per CDR3 protein. This sample has 400,000 or so distinct CDR3 sequences, with approximately 10% found just once. The source material was PBMCs, sampled on the day of the first yellow fever vaccination. All receptors derive from a man in his late teens or twenties who received the YFV17D yellow fever vaccine.

V gene TRBV4-3 combines with J gene TRBJ2-3; 7 bases line up with TRBD2. Germline V gene lookup returns CDR1 LGHNA and CDR2 YSLEER. CDR3 size: 13 residues. With V trimmed by 1 base and J by 7 bases, 2 bases remained unmatched. This CDR3 is CASSQVRGYTQYF. The CDR3 DNA reads TGCGCCAGCAGCCAAGTGCGGGGGTATACGCAGTATTTT.

This clonotype was detected only a few times. This rearrangement joins TRBV15 to TRBJ2-5, with 10 nucleotides matching TRBD1. J was trimmed by 1 base and V by 6 bases; bases with no gene match: 5. Germline CDR1 and CDR2: LNHNV and YYDKDF (reference sequence). The CDR3 covers 15 residues. The CDR3 bases are TGTGCCACCAGTAGACAGGGGGCGTTCCAAGAGACCCAGTACTTC. Protein product: CATSRQGAFQETQYF. Combining the CDR3 with reference TRBV15 and TRBJ2-5 gives the whole variable domain DAMVIQNPRYQVTQFGKPVTLSCSQTLNHNVMYWYQQKSSQAPKLLFHYYDKDFNNEADTPDNFQSRRPNTSFCFLDIRSPGLGDTAMYLCATSRQGAFQETQYFGPGTRLLVL.

This clonotype was seen more than once but under ten times. The chain carries TRBV6-1 and TRBJ1-3; no reliable D call. Germline CDR1 MNHNS, CDR2 SASEGT. Trimming removed 6 bases from V and 0 bases from J, with 9 bases in between. The CDR3 consists of 14 residues. The CDR3 sequence is CASSSENSGNTIYF. As DNA, the CDR3 is TGTGCCAGCAGCTCTGAGAACTCTGGAAACACCATATATTTT.

The chain recombines TRBV7-2 with TRBJ1-2; D is ambiguous. Trimming removed 2 bases from V and 0 bases from J, with 10 bases in between. Germline V lookup: CDR1 SGHTA, CDR2 FQGNSA. The CDR3 spans 15 residues. CDR3 protein: CASSLIGVANYGYTF. CDR3 coding DNA: TGTGCCAGCAGCTTAATTGGGGTAGCTAACTATGGCTACACCTTC.

This clonotype was found a few times. The CDR3 DNA reads as TGCGCCAGCAGCTCCACGGAGTTCCTGAACACTGAAGCTTTCTTT. It codes for CASSSTEFLNTEAFF. The V call is TRBV5-1, the J call TRBJ1-1; D gene uncertain. V lost 3 bases and J lost 0, with 12 bases in between. The CDR3 runs to 15 residues. Germline CDR1 and CDR2: SGHRS and YFSETQ.

Comments on this clonotype: A much larger clone differs by one base, so this may be a read error. The gene calls are TRBV5-1 and TRBJ1-6; 9 positions match TRBD1. The V gene end was trimmed by 6 bases and the J gene end by 10 bases; junction bases not matched to a gene: 8. CDR1 SGHRS and CDR2 YFSETQ come from the germline V gene. The CDR3 runs 14 residues. CDR3 nucleotides: TGCGCCAGCATCATAGACAGGGGGAGCTCACCCCTCCACTTT. Encoded protein: CASIIDRGSSPLHF.

This clonotype was observed at least ten times. The chain is built from TRBV7-9 and TRBJ2-5; D is perhaps TRBD2 (5 bases). CDR1 is SEHNR and CDR2 is FQNEAQ in the germline V gene (reference sequence). With 1 base removed from V and 5 bases from J, the gap between germline ends came to 14 bases. The CDR3 extends over 15 amino acids. As DNA, the CDR3 is TGTGCCAGCAGCTTAGTTACTAGGATGGCGGAGACCCAGTACTTC. The encoded protein is CASSLVTRMAETQYF.

This clonotype was counted at least ten times. The chain links TRBV7-9 to TRBJ2-3; the D is unclear. The germline V gene encodes CDR1 SEHNR and CDR2 FQNEAQ (reference sequence). This CDR3 contains 16 residues. The V end was cut by 2 bases, the J end by 0 bases, with 12 bases between. CDR3 nucleotides: TGTGCCAGCAGCTTAACGCGGCGGCAGAGCACAGATACGCAGTATTTT. It codes for CASSLTRRQSTDTQYF.

This clonotype was seen a few times. V gene TRBV20-1 combines with J gene TRBJ1-2; unclear D gene. The germline V gene has CDR1 DFQATT and CDR2 SNEGSKA (reference sequence). Trimming removed 6 bases at V and 3 bases at J, with 17 bases between. The CDR3 is 14 residues long. The CDR3 sequence: CSADLPTSDYGYTF. In DNA form, the CDR3 reads TGCAGTGCAGATCTTCCAACGAGTGACTATGGCTACACCTTC.